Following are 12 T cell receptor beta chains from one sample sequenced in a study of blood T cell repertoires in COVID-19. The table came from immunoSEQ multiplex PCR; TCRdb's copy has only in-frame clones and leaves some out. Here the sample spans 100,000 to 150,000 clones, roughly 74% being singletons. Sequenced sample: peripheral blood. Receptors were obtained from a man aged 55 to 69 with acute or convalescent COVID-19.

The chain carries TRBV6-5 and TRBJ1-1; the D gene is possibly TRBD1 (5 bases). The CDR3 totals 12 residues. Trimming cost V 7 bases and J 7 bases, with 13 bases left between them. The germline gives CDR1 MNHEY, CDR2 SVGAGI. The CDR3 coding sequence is TGTGCCAGCACCAACGGGGGATTTGAAGCTTTCTTT. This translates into CASTNGGFEAFF.

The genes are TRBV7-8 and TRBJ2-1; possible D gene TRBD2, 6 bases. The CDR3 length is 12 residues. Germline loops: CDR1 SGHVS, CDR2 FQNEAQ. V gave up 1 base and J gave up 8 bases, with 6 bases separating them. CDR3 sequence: CASSLGGDEQFF. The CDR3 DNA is TGTGCCAGCAGCTTAGGGGGGGATGAGCAGTTCTTC.

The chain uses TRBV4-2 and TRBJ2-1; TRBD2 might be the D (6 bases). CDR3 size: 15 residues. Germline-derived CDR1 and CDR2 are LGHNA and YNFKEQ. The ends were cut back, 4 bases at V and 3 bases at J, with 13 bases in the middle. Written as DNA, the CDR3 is TGTGCCAGCAGCCTAATTAGCGGAGACTACAATGAGCAGTTCTTC. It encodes CASSLISGDYNEQFF.

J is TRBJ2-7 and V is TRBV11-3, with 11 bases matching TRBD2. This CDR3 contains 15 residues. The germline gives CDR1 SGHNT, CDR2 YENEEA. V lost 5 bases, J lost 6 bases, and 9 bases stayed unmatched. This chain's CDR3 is CASSVTSGSPSEQYF. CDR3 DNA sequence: TGTGCCAGCAGCGTTACTAGCGGGAGTCCCTCCGAGCAGTACTTC.

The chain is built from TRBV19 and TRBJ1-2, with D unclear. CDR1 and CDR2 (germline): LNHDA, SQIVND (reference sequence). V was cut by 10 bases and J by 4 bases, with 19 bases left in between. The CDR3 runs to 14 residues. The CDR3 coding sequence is TGTGCCACCTCGGGAGGGCGGTGGGGCTATGGCTACACCTTC. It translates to CATSGGRWGYGYTF.

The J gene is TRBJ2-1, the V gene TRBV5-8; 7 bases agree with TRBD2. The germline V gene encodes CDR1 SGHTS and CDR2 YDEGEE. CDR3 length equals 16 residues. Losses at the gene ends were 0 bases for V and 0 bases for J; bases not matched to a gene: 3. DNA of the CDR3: TGTGCCAGCAGCTTGGTTGGCGGGAGCTCCTACAATGAGCAGTTCTTC. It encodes CASSLVGGSSYNEQFF.

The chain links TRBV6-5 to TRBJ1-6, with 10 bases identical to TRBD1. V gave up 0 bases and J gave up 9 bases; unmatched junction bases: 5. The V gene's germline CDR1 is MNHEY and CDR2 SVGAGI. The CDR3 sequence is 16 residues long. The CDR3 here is CASSYSEGQGTSPLHF. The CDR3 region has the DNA TGTGCCAGCAGTTACTCGGAGGGACAGGGGACTTCACCCCTCCACTTT.

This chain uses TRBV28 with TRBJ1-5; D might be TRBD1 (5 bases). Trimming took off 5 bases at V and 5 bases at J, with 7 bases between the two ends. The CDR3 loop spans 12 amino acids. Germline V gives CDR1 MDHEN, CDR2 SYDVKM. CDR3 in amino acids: CASSRGYQPQHF. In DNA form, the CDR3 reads TGTGCCAGCAGTCGGGGGTATCAGCCCCAGCATTTT.

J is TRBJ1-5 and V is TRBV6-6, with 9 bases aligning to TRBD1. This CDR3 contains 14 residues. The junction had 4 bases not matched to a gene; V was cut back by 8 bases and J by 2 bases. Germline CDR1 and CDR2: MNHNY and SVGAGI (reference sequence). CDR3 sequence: CASGGQGRNQPQHF. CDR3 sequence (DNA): TGTGCCAGCGGGGGACAGGGTCGCAATCAGCCCCAGCATTTT.

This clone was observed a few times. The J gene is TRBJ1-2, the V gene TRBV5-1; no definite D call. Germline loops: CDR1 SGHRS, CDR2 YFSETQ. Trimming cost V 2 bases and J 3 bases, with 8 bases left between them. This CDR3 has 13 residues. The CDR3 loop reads CASSFTGDYGYTF. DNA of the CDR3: TGCGCCAGCAGCTTCACGGGAGACTATGGCTACACCTTC.

The CDR3 bases are TGTGCCAGCAGCTTGGCCGAAGGAGGTCCTTACTACCAAGAGACCCAGTACTTC. It encodes CASSLAEGGPYYQETQYF. This rearrangement joins TRBV5-4 to TRBJ2-5, with a weak D call TRBD2 (5 bases). The CDR3 has 18 residues. Trimming shortened V by 0 bases and J by 0 bases, and 18 bases separated the two germline ends. Germline-derived CDR1 and CDR2 are SGHNT and YYREEE (reference sequence).

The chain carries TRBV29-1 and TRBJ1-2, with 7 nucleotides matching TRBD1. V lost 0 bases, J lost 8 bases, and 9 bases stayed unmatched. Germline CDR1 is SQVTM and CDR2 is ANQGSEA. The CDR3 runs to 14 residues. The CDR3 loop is CSVEDPDRARGYTF. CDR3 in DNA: TGCAGCGTTGAAGATCCCGACAGGGCGCGGGGCTACACCTTC.